Below, 20 T cell receptor beta chains from the same sample are listed, as sequenced in a study of blood T cell repertoires in COVID-19. TCRdb keeps only in-frame clones here, not all; method: immunoSEQ multiplex PCR. The table has 150,000 to 200,000 clones, around 87% seen once. Material for sequencing was peripheral blood. The origin of the receptors is a man between 35 and 55 years old with active or convalescent COVID-19.

V gene TRBV5-1 combines with J gene TRBJ1-1; perhaps TRBD1 as D (5 bases). The V end was cut by 2 bases, the J end by 4 bases, with 15 bases between. Germline lookup yields CDR1 SGHRS and CDR2 YFSETQ. The CDR3 is 15 residues long. CDR3 protein: CASSFQDQGSTEAFF. In DNA, the CDR3 is TGCGCCAGCAGCTTCCAGGACCAGGGTTCCACTGAAGCTTTCTTT. Full variable domain (remainder filled in from reference TRBV5-1 and TRBJ1-1): KAGVTQTPRYLIKTRGQQVTLSCSPISGHRSVSWYQQTPGQGLQFLFEYFSETQRNKGNFPGRFSGRQFSNSRSEMNVSTLELGDSALYLCASSFQDQGSTEAFFGQGTRLTVV.

The rearrangement joins TRBV28 to TRBJ1-1, with TRBD1 as a possible D gene (6 bases). Per the germline V gene, CDR1 is MDHEN and CDR2 is SYDVKM. CDR3 length: 12 residues. Trimming took 4 bases from V and 7 from J, leaving 10 bases between them. CDR3 bases: TGTGCCAGCAGTTATAGGGGGATTGAAGCTTTCTTT. This translates into CASSYRGIEAFF.

The chain joins TRBV19 to TRBJ1-3; TRBD1 aligns across 8 bases. This CDR3 region has 17 residues. The V gene end was trimmed by 5 bases and the J gene end by 4 bases; junction bases not matched to a gene: 13. Germline V lookup: CDR1 LNHDA, CDR2 SQIVND (reference sequence). This chain's CDR3 is CASSRTGSGILGNTIYF. The CDR3 DNA follows: TGTGCCAGTAGTCGGACAGGGTCGGGAATCCTCGGAAACACCATATATTTT.

This chain joins TRBV29-1 and TRBJ1-2, with 7 nucleotides matching TRBD1. The V segment lost 0 bases and the J segment 5 bases; nucleotides outside the gene matches: 18. CDR1 SQVTM and CDR2 ANQGSEA come from the germline V gene. CDR3 length: 18 amino acids. CDR3 bases: TGCAGCGTTGAAGATGGTGACAGGGAAACAAACCCCTCATATGGCTACACCTTC. This gives the protein CSVEDGDRETNPSYGYTF.

The gene calls are TRBV11-2 and TRBJ1-2; 10 bases agree with TRBD1. The CDR3 runs 14 residues. V lost 5 bases to trimming and J lost 2 bases; unmatched junction nucleotides: 2. Germline assignment: CDR1 SGHAT and CDR2 FQNNGV. CDR3 residues: CASSRDRGNYGYTF. The DNA for the CDR3 is TGTGCCAGCAGCCGGGACAGGGGAAACTATGGCTACACCTTC. Combining the CDR3 with reference TRBV11-2 and TRBJ1-2 gives the whole variable domain EAGVAQSPRYKIIEKRQSVAFWCNPISGHATLYWYQQILGQGPKLLIQFQNNGVVDDSQLPKDRFSAERLKGVDSTLKIQPAKLEDSAVYLCASSRDRGNYGYTFGSGTRLTVV.

The chain recombines TRBV6-5 with TRBJ1-5, with 7 bases aligning to TRBD1. CDR3 length: 15 residues. Germline CDR1 and CDR2: MNHEY and SVGAGI. V trimming: 5 bases; J trimming: 2 bases; junction bases outside the gene matches: 6. The CDR3 DNA reads as TGTGCCAGCAGTAATACAGGGGCGGGCAATCAGCCCCAGCATTTT. This encodes CASSNTGAGNQPQHF.

The V gene is TRBV27, the J gene TRBJ1-6; 9 positions agree with TRBD1. CDR3 length equals 16 residues. Germline V gene lookup returns CDR1 MNHEY and CDR2 SMNVEV (reference sequence). The V segment lost 3 bases and the J segment 6 bases; nucleotides outside the gene matches: 6. The CDR3: CASSLSTGQGNSPLHF. CDR3 in DNA: TGTGCCAGCAGTTTGTCGACGGGACAGGGTAATTCACCCCTCCACTTT.

The chain is built from TRBV19 and TRBJ1-1; D possibly corresponds to TRBD1 (5 bases). V was clipped by 3 bases and J by 4 bases, with 12 bases between them. Germline V gives CDR1 LNHDA, CDR2 SQIVND (reference sequence). The CDR3 spans 14 residues. The CDR3, as DNA: TGTGCCAGTAGTATGGAGGGGTGGAGCACTGAAGCTTTCTTT. The encoded protein is CASSMEGWSTEAFF.

The rearrangement links TRBV27 to TRBJ2-7; 9 bases are a match to TRBD1. Germline V gene data show CDR1 as MNHEY and CDR2 as SMNVEV (reference sequence). The CDR3 has 15 amino acids. Trimming took 5 bases from V and 0 from J; bases not matched to a gene: 5. This chain's CDR3 is CASSPGTGNSYEQYF. The CDR3 DNA follows: TGTGCCAGCAGTCCGGGGACAGGGAACTCCTACGAGCAGTACTTC.

This clone was seen a handful of times. The chain uses TRBV5-1 and TRBJ2-7; maybe TRBD1 (6 bases). The ends were cut back, 4 bases at V and 4 bases at J, with 12 bases in the middle. Germline V CDR1 and CDR2: SGHRS, YFSETQ. The CDR3 has 13 amino acids. CDR3 amino acids: CASSRNQGYEQYF. Here the CDR3 DNA reads TGCGCCAGCAGCCGAAATCAGGGGTACGAGCAGTACTTC.

V and J are TRBV30 and TRBJ1-3; D remains ambiguous. CDR3 length: 15 residues. The V gene lost 2 bases and the J gene lost 0 bases, with 11 bases spanning the gap. The germline gives CDR1 GTSNPN, CDR2 SVGIG (reference sequence). DNA for the CDR3: TGTGCCTGGAGTATTGGTACAGCCTCTGGAAACACCATATATTTT. As protein: CAWSIGTASGNTIYF.

CDR3 amino acids: CASRGQGAEGYNSPLHF. CDR3 in DNA: TGTGCCAGCAGGGGACAGGGGGCTGAAGGATATAATTCACCCCTCCACTTT. This sequence joins TRBV9 and TRBJ1-6; 12 positions agree with TRBD1. The CDR3 is 17 residues long. The junction had 7 bases not matched to a gene; V was cut back by 5 bases and J by 4 bases. The germline V gene encodes CDR1 SGDLS and CDR2 YYNGEE.

This chain joins TRBV28 and TRBJ2-3, with 7 positions matching TRBD1. This CDR3 region has 13 residues. Germline CDR1 and CDR2: MDHEN and SYDVKM. J lost 2 bases, V lost 10 bases, and 6 bases had no gene match. Here the CDR3 reads CATLGQLTDTQYF. The CDR3 DNA reads TGTGCCACCCTGGGACAGCTCACAGATACGCAGTATTTT.

The gene calls are TRBV10-3 and TRBJ2-7; 9 nucleotides match TRBD1. Germline assignment: CDR1 ENHRY and CDR2 SYGVKD. The CDR3 consists of 17 residues. Losses at the gene ends were 10 bases for V and 1 base for J; bases not matched to a gene: 17. The CDR3 nucleotides read TGTGCCACCTTCGACTTAAACGGGACAGGGTCGTCCTACGAGCAGTACTTC. Translating it yields CATFDLNGTGSSYEQYF.

The V call is TRBV5-1, the J call TRBJ2-1; 11 bases map to TRBD2. Germline V CDR1 and CDR2: SGHRS, YFSETQ. CDR3 length equals 17 residues. The junction had 6 bases not matched to a gene; V was cut back by 2 bases and J by 2 bases. This chain's CDR3 is CASSLFTSGGTYNEQFF. Written as DNA, the CDR3 is TGCGCCAGCAGCTTATTTACTAGCGGGGGTACCTACAATGAGCAGTTCTTC.

As DNA, the CDR3 is TGTGCCATCAGTGTAGCCGGGAGGAACACTGAAGCTTTCTTT. Amino acids: CAISVAGRNTEAFF. The V call is TRBV10-3, the J call TRBJ1-1; D is unclear. Germline V gene lookup returns CDR1 ENHRY and CDR2 SYGVKD. The CDR3 loop spans 14 amino acids. Trimming removed 4 bases at V and 1 base at J, with 10 bases between.

The V call is TRBV19, the J call TRBJ1-5, with D perhaps matching TRBD1 (5 bases). The CDR3 consists of 13 residues. Germline CDR1 LNHDA, CDR2 SQIVND (reference sequence). The V gene lost 9 bases and the J gene lost 2 bases, with 11 bases spanning the gap. The CDR3 here is CASRPGGNQPQHF. The CDR3 DNA is TGTGCCAGCAGACCGGGGGGCAATCAGCCCCAGCATTTT.

The genes are TRBV5-1 and TRBJ1-1; no firm D call. From germline, CDR1 is SGHRS and CDR2 YFSETQ. The CDR3 sequence is 13 residues long. Trimming removed 1 base at V and 1 base at J, with 5 bases between. The CDR3 nucleotides are TGCGCCAGCAGCTTGAACACGAACACTGAAGCTTTCTTT. Its protein product is CASSLNTNTEAFF.

The rearrangement joins TRBV3-1 (or the pseudogene TRBV3-2) to TRBJ1-2; a possible D gene is TRBD1 (6 bases). Germline V CDR1 and CDR2: LGHDT, YNNKEL (reference sequence). The CDR3 length is 16 residues. V lost 0 bases to trimming and J lost 8 bases, with 19 bases between them. The DNA for the CDR3 is TGTGCCAGCAGCCAAGATAGGATACAGGGAGAAGGGGGCTACACCTTC. It specifies CASSQDRIQGEGGYTF.

The V gene is TRBV15, the J gene TRBJ2-2, with TRBD1 matching 8 bases. J was trimmed by 7 bases and V by 4 bases; bases with no gene match: 8. The germline gives CDR1 LNHNV, CDR2 YYDKDF (reference sequence). This CDR3 has 15 residues. DNA for the CDR3: TGTGCCACCAGCACCCCACAGGGGGAGAGCGGGGAGCTGTTTTTT. This sequence encodes CATSTPQGESGELFF.